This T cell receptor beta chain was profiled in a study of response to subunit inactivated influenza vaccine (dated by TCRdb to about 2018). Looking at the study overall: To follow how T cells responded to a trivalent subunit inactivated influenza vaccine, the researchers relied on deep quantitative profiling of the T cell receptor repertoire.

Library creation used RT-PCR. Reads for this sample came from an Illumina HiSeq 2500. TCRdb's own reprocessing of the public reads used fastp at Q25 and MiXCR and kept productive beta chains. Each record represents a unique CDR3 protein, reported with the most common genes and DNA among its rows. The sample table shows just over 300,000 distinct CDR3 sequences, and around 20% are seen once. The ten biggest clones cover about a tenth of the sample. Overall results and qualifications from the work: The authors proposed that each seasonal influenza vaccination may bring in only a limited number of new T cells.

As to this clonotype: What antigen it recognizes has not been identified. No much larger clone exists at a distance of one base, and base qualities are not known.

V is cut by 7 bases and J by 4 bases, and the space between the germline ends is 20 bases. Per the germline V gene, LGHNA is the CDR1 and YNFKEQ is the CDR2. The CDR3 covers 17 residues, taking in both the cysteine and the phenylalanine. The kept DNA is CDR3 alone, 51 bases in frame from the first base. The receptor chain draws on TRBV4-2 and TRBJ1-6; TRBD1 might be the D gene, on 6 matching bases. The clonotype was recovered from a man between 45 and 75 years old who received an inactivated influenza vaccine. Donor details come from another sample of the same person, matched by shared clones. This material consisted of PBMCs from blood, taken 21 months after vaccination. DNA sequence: TGTGCCAGCACCCACCTCGGCGGACAGCGGTATAATTCACCCCTCCACTTT. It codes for CASTHLGGQRYNSPLHF.